These 5 T cell receptor beta chains came from one sample sequenced in a study of OX40 agonist ivuxolimab in advanced cancers. Produced via immunoSEQ multiplex PCR; TCRdb's table is partial and in-frame only. The profile covers more than 75,000 clones, with around 84% appearing a single time and 6.6% taken by the ten largest. Sequencing was performed on CD4+ or CD8+ T cells sorted from blood, taken in a trial of the OX40 agonist ivuxolimab. These TCRs come from an adult with an advanced solid tumor such as melanoma, head and neck, liver or kidney cancer.

The chain links TRBV4-1 to TRBJ2-7; D is unresolved. This CDR3 contains 14 residues. Germline V gives CDR1 MGHRA, CDR2 YSYEKL. V lost 0 bases, J lost 3 bases, and 9 bases lay in between. The CDR3 loop is CASSQDPGSYEQYF. The CDR3 DNA sequence: TGCGCCAGCAGCCAAGATCCAGGAAGCTACGAGCAGTACTTC.

The chain recombines TRBV27 with TRBJ1-1; 10 nucleotides agree with TRBD1. After removal of 5 bases from V and 4 bases from J, the junction contained 4 bases not matched to a gene. Germline V gene lookup returns CDR1 MNHEY and CDR2 SMNVEV (reference sequence). The CDR3 loop spans 14 amino acids. In DNA, the CDR3 is TGTGCCAGCAGTGCCGACAGGGGGCCCACTGAAGCTTTCTTT. Translation gives CASSADRGPTEAFF.

The rearrangement joins TRBV7-9 to TRBJ2-1, with D hard to call. CDR1 and CDR2 from the germline V gene are SEHNR and FQNEAQ (reference sequence). Trimming stripped 3 bases from V and 6 bases from J, with 18 bases between. This CDR3 region has 16 residues. The CDR3 is CASSFQVLTSGNEQFF. The DNA of the CDR3 is TGTGCCAGCAGCTTTCAGGTACTTACTTCTGGCAATGAGCAGTTCTTC.

The rearrangement uses TRBV6-5 and TRBJ2-5; 11 bases map to TRBD1. The CDR3 sequence is 12 residues long. CDR1 and CDR2 (germline): MNHEY, SVGAGI. J lost 5 bases, V lost 8 bases, and 1 base had no gene match. The CDR3 nucleotides read TGTGCCAGCGGGACAGGGGGGGAGACCCAGTACTTC. It specifies CASGTGGETQYF.

The J gene is TRBJ2-6, the V gene TRBV5-1, with D possibly matching TRBD1 (6 bases). V lost 3 bases, J lost 4 bases, and 11 bases lay in between. CDR3 length: 15 amino acids. Germline CDR1 reads SGHRS; CDR2 reads YFSETQ. CDR3 protein: CASSSQGRGANVLTF. CDR3 sequence (DNA): TGCGCCAGCAGCTCACAGGGTCGAGGGGCCAACGTCCTGACTTTC.